There are a few counts of the clone carrying this TCR beta chain. Its matching antigen is unknown. Vbeta (60) and Jbeta (13) primers were used in the PCR. TCRdb keeps only in-frame clones here, not all; method: immunoSEQ multiplex PCR. The sample consists of about 140,000 clones, 77% of them appearing once. The data originate from a study of cytomegalovirus exposure and HLA in healthy donors. Germline V lookup: CDR1 SGHAT, CDR2 FQDESV (reference sequence). V was clipped by 4 bases and J by 7 bases, with 20 bases between them. The CDR3 is 15 residues long. Broader study findings: One variant, a missense change in DCLRE1C, was linked in a later analysis to TCR beta V- and J-gene trimming. Later work found that TCR association rates differed between HLA loci; DRB1 had the most and HLA-C the fewest.

V and J are TRBV11-1 and TRBJ2-7; TRBD1 is a possible D gene (5 bases). Material: PBMCs. This TCR was recovered from a female donor in good health and CMV-seronegative. CDR3 DNA sequence: TGTGCCAGCAGCTGGGGATCAGGGATCCCGGCGGAGCAGTACTTC. Translated, it gives CASSWGSGIPAEQYF.